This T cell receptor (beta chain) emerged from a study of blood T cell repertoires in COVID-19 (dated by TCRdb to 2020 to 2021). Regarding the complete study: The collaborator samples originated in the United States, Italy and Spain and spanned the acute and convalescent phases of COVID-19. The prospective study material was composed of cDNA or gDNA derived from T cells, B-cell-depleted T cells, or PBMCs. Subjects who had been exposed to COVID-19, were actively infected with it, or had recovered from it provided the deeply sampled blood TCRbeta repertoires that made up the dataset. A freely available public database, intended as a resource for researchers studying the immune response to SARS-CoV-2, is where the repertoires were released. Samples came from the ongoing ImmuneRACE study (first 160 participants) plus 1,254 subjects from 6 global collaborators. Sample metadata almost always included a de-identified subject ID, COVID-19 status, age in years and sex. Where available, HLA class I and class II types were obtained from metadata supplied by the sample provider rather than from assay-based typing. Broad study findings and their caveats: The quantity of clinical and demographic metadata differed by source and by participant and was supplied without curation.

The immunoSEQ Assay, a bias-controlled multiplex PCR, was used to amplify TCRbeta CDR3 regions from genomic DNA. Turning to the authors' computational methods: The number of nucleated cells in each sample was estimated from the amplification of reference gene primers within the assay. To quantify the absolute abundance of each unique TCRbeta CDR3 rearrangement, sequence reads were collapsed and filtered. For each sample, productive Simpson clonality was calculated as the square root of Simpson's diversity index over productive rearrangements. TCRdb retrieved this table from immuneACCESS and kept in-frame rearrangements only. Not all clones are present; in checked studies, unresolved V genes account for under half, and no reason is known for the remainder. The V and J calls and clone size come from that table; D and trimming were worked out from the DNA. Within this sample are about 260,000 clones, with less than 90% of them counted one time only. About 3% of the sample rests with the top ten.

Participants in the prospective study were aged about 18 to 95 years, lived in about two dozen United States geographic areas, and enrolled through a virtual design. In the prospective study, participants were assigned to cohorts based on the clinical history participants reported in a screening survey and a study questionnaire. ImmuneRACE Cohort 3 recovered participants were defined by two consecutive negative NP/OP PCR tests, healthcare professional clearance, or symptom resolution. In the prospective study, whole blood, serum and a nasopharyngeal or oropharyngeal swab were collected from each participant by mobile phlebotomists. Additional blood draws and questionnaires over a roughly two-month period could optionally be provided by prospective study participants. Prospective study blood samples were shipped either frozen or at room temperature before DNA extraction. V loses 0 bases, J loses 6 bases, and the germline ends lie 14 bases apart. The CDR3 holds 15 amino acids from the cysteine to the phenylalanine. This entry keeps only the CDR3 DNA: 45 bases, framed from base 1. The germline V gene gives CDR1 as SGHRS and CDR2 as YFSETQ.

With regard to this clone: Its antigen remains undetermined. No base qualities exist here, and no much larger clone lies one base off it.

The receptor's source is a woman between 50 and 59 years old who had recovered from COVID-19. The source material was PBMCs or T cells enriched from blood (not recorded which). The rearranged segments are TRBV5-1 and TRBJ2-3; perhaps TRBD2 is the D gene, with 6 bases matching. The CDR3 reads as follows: CASSLGAGTGDTQYF. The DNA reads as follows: TGCGCCAGCAGCTTGGGTGCGGGGACGGGTGATACGCAGTATTTT.